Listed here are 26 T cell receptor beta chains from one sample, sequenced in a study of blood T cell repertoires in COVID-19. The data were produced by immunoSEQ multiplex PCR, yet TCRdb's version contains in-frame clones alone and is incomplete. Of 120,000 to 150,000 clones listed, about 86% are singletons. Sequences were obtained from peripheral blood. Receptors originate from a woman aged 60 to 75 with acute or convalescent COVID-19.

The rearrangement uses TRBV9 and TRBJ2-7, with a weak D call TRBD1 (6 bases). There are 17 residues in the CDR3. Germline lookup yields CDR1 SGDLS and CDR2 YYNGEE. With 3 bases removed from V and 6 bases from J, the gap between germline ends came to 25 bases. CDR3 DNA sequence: TGTGCCAGCAGCGCCTTACAGGGTTTTCTTACGCCTGGCGAGCAGTACTTC. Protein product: CASSALQGFLTPGEQYF.

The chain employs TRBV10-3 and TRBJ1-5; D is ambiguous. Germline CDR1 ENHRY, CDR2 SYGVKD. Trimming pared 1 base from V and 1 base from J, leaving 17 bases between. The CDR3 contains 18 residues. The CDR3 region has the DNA TGTGCCATCAGTGAGTGGCCCCCAGGCGCGGGGAGCAATCAGCCCCAGCATTTT. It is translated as CAISEWPPGAGSNQPQHF.

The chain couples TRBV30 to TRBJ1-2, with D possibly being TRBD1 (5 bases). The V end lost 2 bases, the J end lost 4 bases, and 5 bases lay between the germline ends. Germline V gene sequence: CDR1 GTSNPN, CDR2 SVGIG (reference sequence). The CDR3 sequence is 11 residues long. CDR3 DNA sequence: TGTGCCTGGAGTACAGGCTATGGCTACACCTTC. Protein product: CAWSTGYGYTF.

For the CDR3, the DNA is TGTGCCAGCAGTTTGCTCAGGGGAAATAAGCCCCAGCATTTT. It translates to CASSLLRGNKPQHF. The genes are TRBV28 and TRBJ1-5; tentatively, D is TRBD1 (6 bases). The CDR3 loop spans 14 amino acids. Germline CDR1 reads MDHEN; CDR2 reads SYDVKM. V lost 3 bases to trimming and J lost 8 bases, with 14 bases between them.

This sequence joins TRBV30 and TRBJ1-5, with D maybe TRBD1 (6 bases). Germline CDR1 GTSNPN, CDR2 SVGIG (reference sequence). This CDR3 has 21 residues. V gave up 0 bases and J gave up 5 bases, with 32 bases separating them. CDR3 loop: CAWSVRWMGLAGGALYQPQHF. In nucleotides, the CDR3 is TGTGCCTGGAGTGTACGGTGGATGGGGTTAGCGGGGGGCGCGTTGTATCAGCCCCAGCATTTT.

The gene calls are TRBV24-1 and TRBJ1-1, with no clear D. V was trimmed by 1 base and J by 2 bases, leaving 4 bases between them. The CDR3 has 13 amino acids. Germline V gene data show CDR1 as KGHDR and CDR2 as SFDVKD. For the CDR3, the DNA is TGTGCCACCAGTGATTTCCATAACACTGAAGCTTTCTTT. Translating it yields CATSDFHNTEAFF.

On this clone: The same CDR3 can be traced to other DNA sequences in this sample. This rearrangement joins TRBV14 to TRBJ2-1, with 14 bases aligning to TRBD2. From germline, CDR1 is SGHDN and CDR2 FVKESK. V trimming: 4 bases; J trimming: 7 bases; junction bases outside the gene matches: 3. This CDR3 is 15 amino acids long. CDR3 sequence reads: CASSLRLAGGNEQFF. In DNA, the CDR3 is TGTGCCAGCAGCCTCAGACTAGCGGGAGGGAATGAGCAGTTCTTC.

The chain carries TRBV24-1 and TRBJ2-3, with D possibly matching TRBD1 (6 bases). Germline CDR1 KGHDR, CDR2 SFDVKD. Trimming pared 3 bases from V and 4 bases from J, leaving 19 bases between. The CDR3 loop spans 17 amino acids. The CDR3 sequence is CATSDPLALEGADTQYF. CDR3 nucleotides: TGTGCCACCAGTGATCCGCTAGCTCTAGAGGGGGCAGATACGCAGTATTTT.

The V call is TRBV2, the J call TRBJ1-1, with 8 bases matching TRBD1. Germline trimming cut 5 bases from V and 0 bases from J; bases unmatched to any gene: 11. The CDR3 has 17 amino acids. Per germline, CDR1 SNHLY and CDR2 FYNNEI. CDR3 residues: CASSRDRLVLLNTEAFF. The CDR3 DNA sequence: TGTGCCAGCAGTCGGGACAGGCTGGTCCTCCTGAACACTGAAGCTTTCTTT.

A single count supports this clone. The CDR3 region has the DNA TGCAGTGCCGACGGCGGCTATGGCTACACCTTC. Amino acid sequence: CSADGGYGYTF. The V call is TRBV20-1, the J call TRBJ1-2; D is ambiguous. This CDR3 contains 11 residues. Trimming cost V 6 bases and J 4 bases, with 9 bases left between them. The germline CDR1 and CDR2 sequences are DFQATT and SNEGSKA (reference sequence).

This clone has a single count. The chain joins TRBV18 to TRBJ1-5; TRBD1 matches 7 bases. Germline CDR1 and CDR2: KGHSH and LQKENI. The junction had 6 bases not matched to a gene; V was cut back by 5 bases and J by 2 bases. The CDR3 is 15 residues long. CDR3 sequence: CASSGDRVGNQPQHF. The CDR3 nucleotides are TGTGCCAGCTCAGGCGACAGGGTCGGCAATCAGCCCCAGCATTTT.

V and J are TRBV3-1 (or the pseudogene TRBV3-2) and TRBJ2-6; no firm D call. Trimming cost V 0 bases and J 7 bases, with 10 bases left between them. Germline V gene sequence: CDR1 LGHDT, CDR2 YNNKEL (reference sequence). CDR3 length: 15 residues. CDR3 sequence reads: CASSQDELFANVLTF. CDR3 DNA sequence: TGTGCCAGCAGCCAAGACGAACTTTTCGCCAACGTCCTGACTTTC.

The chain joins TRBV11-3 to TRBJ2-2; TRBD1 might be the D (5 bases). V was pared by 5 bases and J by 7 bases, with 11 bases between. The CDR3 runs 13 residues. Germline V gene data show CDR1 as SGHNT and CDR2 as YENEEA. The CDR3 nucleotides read TGTGCCAGCAGCAAAAGGGGTGGCGGGGAGCTGTTTTTT. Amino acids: CASSKRGGGELFF.

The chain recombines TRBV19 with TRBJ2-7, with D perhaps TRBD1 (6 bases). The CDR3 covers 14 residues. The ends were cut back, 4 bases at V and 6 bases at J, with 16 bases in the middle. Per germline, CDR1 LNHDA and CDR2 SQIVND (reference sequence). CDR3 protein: CASSTGTMISEQYF. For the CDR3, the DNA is TGTGCCAGTAGTACTGGGACAATGATTTCCGAGCAGTACTTC.

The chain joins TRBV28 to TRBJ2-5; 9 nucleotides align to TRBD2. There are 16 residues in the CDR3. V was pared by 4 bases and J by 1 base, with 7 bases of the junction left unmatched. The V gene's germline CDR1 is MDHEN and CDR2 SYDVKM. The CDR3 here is CASSYSSGGLQETQYF. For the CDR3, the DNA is TGTGCCAGCAGTTACAGTAGCGGGGGTCTCCAAGAGACCCAGTACTTC. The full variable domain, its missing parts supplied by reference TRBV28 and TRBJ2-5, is DVKVTQSSRYLVKRTGEKVFLECVQDMDHENMFWYRQDPGLGLRLIYFSYDVKMKEKGDIPEGYSVSREKKERFSLILESASTNQTSMYLCASSYSSGGLQETQYFGPGTRLLVL.

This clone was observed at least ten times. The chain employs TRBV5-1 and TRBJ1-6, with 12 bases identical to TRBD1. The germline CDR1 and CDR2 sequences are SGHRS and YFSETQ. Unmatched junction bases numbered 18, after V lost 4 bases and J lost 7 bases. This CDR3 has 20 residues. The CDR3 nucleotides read TGCGCCAGCAGCAAGAAGGCCGGGACAGGGGGCTCGATTGTGAATTCACCCCTCCACTTT. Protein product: CASSKKAGTGGSIVNSPLHF.

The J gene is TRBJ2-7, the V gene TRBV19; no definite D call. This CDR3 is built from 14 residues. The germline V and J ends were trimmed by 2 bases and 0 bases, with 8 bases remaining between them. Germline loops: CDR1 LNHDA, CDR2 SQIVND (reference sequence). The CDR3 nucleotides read TGTGCCAGTAGTATAAATTTCAACTCCTACGAGCAGTACTTC. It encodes CASSINFNSYEQYF.

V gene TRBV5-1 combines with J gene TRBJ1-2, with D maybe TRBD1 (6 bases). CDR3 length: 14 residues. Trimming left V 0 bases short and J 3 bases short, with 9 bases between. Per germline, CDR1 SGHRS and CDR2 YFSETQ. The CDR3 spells CASSLGRTDYGYTF. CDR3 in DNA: TGCGCCAGCAGCTTGGGGCGGACAGACTATGGCTACACCTTC.

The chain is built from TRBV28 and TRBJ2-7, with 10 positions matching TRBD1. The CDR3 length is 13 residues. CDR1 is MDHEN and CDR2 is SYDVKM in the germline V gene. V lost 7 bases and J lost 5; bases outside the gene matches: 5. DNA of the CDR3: TGTGCCAGCACCCGACAGGGGGCCCACGAGCAGTACTTC. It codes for CASTRQGAHEQYF.

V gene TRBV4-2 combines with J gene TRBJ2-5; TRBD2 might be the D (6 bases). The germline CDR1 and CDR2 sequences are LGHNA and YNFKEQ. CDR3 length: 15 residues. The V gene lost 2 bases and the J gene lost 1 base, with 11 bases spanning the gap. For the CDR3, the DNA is TGTGCCAGCAGCCAATTACTAGCACCCCAAGAGACCCAGTACTTC. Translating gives CASSQLLAPQETQYF.

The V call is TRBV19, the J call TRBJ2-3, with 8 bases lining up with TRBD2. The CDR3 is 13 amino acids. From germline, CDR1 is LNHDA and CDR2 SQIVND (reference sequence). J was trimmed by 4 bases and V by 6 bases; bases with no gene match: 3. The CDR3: CASSGGVSDTQYF. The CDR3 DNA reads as TGTGCCAGTAGCGGGGGGGTCTCAGATACGCAGTATTTT.

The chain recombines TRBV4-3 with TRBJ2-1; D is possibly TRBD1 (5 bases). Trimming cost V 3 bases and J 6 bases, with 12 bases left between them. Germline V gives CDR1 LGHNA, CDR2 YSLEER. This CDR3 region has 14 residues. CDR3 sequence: CASSHQTASNEQFF. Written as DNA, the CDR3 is TGCGCCAGCAGCCACCAGACAGCCTCCAATGAGCAGTTCTTC.

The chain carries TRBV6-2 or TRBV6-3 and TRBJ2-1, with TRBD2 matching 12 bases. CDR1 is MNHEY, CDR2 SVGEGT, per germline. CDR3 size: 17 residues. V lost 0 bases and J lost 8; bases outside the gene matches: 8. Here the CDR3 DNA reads TGTGCCAGCAGTTACTCGAGGCTAGCGGGGGGGCTCGATGAGCAGTTCTTC. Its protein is CASSYSRLAGGLDEQFF.

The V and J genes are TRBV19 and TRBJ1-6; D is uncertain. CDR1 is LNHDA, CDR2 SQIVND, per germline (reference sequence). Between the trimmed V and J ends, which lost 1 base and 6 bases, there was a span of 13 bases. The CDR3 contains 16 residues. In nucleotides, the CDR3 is TGTGCCAGTAGTATAGGAGGGCCAGCTACTAATTCACCCCTCCACTTT. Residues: CASSIGGPATNSPLHF. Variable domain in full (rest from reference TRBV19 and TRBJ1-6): DGGITQSPKYLFRKEGQNVTLSCEQNLNHDAMYWYRQDPGQGLRLIYYSQIVNDFQKGDIAEGYSVSREKKESFPLTVTSAQKNPTAFYLCASSIGGPATNSPLHFGNGTRLTVT.

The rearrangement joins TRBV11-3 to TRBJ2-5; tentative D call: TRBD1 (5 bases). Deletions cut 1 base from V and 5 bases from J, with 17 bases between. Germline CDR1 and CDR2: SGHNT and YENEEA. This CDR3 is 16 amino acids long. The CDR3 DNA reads TGTGCCAGCAGCTTAGGACGTCAGGGTATGTGGGAGACCCAGTACTTC. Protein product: CASSLGRQGMWETQYF.

The CDR3 DNA reads TGTGCCAGCAGCTTTCCCGACAGGGGGCTTCTTCATGGCTACACCTTC. The encoded protein is CASSFPDRGLLHGYTF. J is TRBJ1-2 and V is TRBV7-9, with TRBD1 identical over 10 bases. This CDR3 comprises 16 residues. Germline V gene lookup returns CDR1 SEHNR and CDR2 FQNEAQ (reference sequence). Trimming cost V 3 bases and J 6 bases; bases outside gene matches: 10.